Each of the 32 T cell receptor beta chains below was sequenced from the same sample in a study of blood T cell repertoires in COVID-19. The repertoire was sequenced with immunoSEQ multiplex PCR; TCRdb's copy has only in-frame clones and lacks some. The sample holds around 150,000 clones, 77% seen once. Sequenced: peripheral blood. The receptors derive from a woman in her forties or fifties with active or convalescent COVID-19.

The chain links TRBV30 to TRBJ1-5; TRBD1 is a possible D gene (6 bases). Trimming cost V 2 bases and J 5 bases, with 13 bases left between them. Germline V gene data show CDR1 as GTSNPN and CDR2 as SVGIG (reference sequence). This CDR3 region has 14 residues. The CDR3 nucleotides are TGTGCCTGGAGTAAGGGGGGGGTGGATCAGCCCCAGCATTTT. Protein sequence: CAWSKGGVDQPQHF.

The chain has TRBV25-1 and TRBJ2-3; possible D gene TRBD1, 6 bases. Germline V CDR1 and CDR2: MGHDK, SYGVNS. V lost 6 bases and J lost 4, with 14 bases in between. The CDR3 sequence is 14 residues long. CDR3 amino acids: CASSRRTGSDTQYF. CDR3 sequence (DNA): TGTGCCAGCAGCCGCCGCACAGGGTCAGATACGCAGTATTTT.

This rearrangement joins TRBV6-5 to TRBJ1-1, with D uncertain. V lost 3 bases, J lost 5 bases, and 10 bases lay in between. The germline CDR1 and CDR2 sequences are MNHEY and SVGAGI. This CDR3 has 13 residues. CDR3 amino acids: CASSYTPYTEAFF. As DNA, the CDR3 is TGTGCCAGCAGTTATACTCCTTATACTGAAGCTTTCTTT.

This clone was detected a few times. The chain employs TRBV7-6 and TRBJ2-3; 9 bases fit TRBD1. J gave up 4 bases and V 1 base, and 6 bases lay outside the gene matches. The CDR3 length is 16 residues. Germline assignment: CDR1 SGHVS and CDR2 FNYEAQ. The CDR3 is CASSLETGGLADTQYF. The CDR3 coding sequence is TGTGCCAGCAGCTTAGAGACAGGGGGGTTAGCAGATACGCAGTATTTT. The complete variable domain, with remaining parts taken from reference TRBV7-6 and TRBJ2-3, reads GAGVSQSPRYKVTKRGQDVALRCDPISGHVSLYWYRQALGQGPEFLTYFNYEAQQDKSGLPNDRFSAERPEGSISTLTIQRTEQRDSAMYRCASSLETGGLADTQYFGPGTRLTVL.

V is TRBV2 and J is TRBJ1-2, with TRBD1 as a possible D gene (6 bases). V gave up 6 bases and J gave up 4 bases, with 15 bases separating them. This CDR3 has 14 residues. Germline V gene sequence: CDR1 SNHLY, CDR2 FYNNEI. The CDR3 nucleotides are TGTGCCAGCAGCCCCCCGGGACAAACCTATGGCTACACCTTC. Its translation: CASSPPGQTYGYTF.

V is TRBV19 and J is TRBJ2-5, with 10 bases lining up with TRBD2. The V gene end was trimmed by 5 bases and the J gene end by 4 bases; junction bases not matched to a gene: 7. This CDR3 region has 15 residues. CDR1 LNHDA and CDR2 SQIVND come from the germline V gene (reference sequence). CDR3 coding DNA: TGTGCCAGTAGTGCCGAGCGGGGGGGCCGAGAGACCCAGTACTTC. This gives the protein CASSAERGGRETQYF. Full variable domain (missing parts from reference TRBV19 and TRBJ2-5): DGGITQSPKYLFRKEGQNVTLSCEQNLNHDAMYWYRQDPGQGLRLIYYSQIVNDFQKGDIAEGYSVSREKKESFPLTVTSAQKNPTAFYLCASSAERGGRETQYFGPGTRLLVL.

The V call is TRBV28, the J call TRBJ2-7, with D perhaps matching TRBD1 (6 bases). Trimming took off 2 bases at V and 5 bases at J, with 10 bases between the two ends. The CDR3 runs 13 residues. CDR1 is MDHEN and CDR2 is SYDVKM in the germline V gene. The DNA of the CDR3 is TGTGCCAGCAGTTTAGGGGGCAGGGACGAGCAGTACTTC. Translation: CASSLGGRDEQYF.

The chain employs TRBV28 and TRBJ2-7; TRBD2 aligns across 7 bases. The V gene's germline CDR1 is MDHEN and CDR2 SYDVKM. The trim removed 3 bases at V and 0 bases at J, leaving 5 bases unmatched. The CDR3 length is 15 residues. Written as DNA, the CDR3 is TGTGCCAGCAGTTTGGGCGGGAGCAACTCCTACGAGCAGTACTTC. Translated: CASSLGGSNSYEQYF.

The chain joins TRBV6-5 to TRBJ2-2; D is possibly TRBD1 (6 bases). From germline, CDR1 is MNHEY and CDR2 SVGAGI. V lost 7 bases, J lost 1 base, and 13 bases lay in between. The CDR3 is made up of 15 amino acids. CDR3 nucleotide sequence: TGTGCCAGCAATCAACAGGGACAGAACACCGGGGAGCTGTTTTTT. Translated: CASNQQGQNTGELFF.

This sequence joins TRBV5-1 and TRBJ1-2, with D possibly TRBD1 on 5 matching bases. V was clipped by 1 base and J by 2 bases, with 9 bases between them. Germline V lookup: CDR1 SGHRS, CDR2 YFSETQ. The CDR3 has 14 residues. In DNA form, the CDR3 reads TGCGCCAGCAGCTTGAACCGGGGGAACTATGGCTACACCTTC. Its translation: CASSLNRGNYGYTF.

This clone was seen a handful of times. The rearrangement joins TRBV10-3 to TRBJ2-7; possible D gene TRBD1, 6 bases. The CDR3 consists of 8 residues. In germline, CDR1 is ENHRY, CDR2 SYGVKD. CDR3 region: CAIDPGVV. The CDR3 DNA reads TGTGCCATAGACCCAGGGGTGGTC.

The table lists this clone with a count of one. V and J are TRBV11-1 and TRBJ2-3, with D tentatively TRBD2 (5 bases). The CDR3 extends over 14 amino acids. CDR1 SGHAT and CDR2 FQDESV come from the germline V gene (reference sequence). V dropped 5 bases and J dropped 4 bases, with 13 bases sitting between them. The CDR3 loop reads CASSPGDSADTQYF. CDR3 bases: TGTGCCAGCAGCCCTGGGGATAGCGCAGATACGCAGTATTTT.

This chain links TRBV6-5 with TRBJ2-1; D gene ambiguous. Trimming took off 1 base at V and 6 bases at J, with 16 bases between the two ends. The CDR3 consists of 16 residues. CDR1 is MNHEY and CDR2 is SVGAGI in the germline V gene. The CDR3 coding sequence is TGTGCCAGCAGTTACTTGCCAAACCTAAGTGGCAATGAGCAGTTCTTC. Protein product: CASSYLPNLSGNEQFF.

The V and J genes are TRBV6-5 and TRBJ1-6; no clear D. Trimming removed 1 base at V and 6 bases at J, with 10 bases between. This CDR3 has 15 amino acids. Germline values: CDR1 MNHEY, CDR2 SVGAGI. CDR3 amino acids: CASSYYRGGNSPLHF. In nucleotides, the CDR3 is TGTGCCAGCAGTTACTACCGGGGAGGTAATTCACCCCTCCACTTT.

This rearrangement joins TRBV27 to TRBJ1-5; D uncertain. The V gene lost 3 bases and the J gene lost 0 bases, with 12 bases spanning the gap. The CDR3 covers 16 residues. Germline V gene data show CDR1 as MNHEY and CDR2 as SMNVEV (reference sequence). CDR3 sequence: CASSFRRSFSNQPQHF. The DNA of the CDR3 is TGTGCCAGCAGTTTCCGACGGAGCTTTAGCAATCAGCCCCAGCATTTT.

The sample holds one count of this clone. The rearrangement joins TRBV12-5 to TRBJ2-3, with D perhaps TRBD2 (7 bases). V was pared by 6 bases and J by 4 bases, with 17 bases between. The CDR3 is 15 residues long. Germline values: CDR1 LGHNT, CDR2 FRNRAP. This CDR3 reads CASGPGGKGADTQYF. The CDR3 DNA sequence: TGTGCTAGTGGCCCCGGGGGGAAGGGGGCAGATACGCAGTATTTT.

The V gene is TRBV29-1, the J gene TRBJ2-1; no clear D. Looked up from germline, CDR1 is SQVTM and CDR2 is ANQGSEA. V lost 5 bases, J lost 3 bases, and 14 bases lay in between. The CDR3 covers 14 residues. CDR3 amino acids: CSVTSSSVYNEQFF. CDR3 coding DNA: TGCAGCGTTACATCCTCGTCCGTCTACAATGAGCAGTTCTTC.

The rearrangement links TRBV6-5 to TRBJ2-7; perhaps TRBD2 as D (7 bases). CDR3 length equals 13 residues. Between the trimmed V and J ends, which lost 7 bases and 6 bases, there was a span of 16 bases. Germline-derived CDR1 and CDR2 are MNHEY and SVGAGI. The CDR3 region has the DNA TGTGCCAGCACCTGGGGAGGGGGTGGCGAGCAGTACTTC. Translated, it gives CASTWGGGGEQYF.

CDR3 in amino acids: CASSFGLAVTGELFF. Here the CDR3 DNA reads TGCGCCAGCAGCTTTGGACTAGCGGTAACCGGGGAGCTGTTTTTT. V and J are TRBV4-3 and TRBJ2-2; 10 bases map to TRBD2. J was trimmed by 5 bases and V by 5 bases; bases with no gene match: 5. This CDR3 is built from 15 residues. From germline, CDR1 is LGHNA and CDR2 YSLEER.

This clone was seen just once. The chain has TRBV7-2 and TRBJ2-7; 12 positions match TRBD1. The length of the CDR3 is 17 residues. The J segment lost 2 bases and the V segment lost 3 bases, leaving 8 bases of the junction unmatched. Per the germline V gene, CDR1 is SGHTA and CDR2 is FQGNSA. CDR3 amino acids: CASSLGPGTGGTYEQYF. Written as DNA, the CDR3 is TGTGCCAGCAGCTTGGGTCCCGGGACAGGGGGCACCTACGAGCAGTACTTC.

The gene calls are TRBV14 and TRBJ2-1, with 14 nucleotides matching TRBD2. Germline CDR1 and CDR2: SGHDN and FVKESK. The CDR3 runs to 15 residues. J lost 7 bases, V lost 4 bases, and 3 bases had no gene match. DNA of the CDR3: TGTGCCAGCAGCCGCGGGACTAGCGGGGGAAATGAGCAGTTCTTC. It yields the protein CASSRGTSGGNEQFF.

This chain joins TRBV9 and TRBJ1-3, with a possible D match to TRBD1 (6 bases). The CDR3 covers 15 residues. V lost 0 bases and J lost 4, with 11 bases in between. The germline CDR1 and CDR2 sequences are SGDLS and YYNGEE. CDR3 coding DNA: TGTGCCAGCAGCGTAGCCACGGGGGGCGGAAACACCATATATTTT. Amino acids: CASSVATGGGNTIYF. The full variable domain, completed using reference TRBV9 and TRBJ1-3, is DSGVTQTPKHLITATGQRVTLRCSPRSGDLSVYWYQQSLDQGLQFLIQYYNGEERAKGNILERFSAQQFPDLHSELNLSSLELGDSALYFCASSVATGGGNTIYFGEGSWLTVV.

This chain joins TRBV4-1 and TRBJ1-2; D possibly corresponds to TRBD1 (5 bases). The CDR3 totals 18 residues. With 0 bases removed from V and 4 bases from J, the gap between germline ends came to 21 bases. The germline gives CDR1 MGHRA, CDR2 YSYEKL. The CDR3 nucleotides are TGCGCCAGCAGCCAAGATTTGTTGGGGGGGTCCACCCTCTATGGCTACACCTTC. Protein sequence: CASSQDLLGGSTLYGYTF.

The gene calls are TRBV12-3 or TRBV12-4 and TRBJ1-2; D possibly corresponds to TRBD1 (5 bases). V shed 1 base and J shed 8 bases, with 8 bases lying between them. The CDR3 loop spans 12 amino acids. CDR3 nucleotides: TGTGCCAGCAGTTTAGAGGGGTTCGGCTACACCTTC. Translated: CASSLEGFGYTF.

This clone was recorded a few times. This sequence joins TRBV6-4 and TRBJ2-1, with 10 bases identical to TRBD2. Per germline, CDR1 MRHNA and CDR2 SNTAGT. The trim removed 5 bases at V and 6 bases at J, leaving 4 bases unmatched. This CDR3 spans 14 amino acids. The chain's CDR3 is CASSQRGGINEQFF. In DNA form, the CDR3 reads TGTGCCAGCAGTCAGCGGGGGGGCATCAATGAGCAGTTCTTC.

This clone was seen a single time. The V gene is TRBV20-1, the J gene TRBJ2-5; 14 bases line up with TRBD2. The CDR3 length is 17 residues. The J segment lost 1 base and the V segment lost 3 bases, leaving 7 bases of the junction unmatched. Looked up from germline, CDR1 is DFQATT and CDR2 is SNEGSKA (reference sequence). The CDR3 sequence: CSASRLAGGSLQETQYF. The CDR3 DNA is TGCAGTGCTAGTCGACTAGCGGGGGGGTCCCTCCAAGAGACCCAGTACTTC.

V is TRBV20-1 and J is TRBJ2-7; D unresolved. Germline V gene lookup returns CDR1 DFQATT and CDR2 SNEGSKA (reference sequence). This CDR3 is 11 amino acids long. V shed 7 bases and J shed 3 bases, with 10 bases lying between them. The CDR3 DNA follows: TGCAGTGGCCGTACAGACTACGAGCAGTACTTC. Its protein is CSGRTDYEQYF.

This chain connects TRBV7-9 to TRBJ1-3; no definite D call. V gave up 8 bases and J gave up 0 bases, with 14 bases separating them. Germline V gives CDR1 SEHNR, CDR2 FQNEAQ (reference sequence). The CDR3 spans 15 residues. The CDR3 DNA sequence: TGTGCCAGCTCCCCTCCTCCGAGCTCTGGAAACACCATATATTTT. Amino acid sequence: CASSPPPSSGNTIYF.

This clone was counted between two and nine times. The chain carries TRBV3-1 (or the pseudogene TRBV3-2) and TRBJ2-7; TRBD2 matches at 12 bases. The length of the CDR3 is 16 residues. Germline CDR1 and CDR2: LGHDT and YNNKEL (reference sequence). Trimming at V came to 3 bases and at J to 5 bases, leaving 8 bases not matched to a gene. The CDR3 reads CASSQETSGSSNEQYF. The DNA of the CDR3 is TGTGCCAGCAGCCAGGAGACTAGCGGGAGCTCGAACGAGCAGTACTTC.

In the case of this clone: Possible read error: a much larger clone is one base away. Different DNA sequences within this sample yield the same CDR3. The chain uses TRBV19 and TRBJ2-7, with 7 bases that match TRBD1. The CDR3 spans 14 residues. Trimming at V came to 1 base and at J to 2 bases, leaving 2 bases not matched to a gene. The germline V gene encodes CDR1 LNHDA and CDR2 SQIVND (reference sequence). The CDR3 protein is CASSIGQGTYEQYF. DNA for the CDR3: TGTGCCAGTAGTATAGGACAGGGCACCTACGAGCAGTACTTC.

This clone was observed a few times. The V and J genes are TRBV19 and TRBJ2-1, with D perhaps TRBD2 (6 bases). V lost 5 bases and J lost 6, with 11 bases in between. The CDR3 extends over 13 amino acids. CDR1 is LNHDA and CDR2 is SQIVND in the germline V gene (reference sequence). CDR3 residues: CASSVGGPNEQFF. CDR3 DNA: TGTGCCAGTAGTGTGGGGGGACCCAATGAGCAGTTCTTC.

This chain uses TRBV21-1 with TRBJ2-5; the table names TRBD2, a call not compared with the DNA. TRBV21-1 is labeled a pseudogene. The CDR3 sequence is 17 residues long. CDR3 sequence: CASSKDNSGGFMETQYF. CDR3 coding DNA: TGTGCCAGCAGCAAAGATAATAGCGGGGGGTTTATGGAGACCCAGTACTTC.